This T cell receptor beta chain appears in the sequencing data of a study of T cell changes during pregnancy in multiple sclerosis. Repertoires were generated with immunoSEQ multiplex PCR, while TCRdb's copy carries only in-frame clones and drops some. Counted here are around 66,000 clones, 75% to 95% occurring once; the ten biggest clones make up under 2.5%. Germline CDR1 and CDR2: SGHVS and FQNEAQ. The V and J ends lost 5 bases and 4 bases, in that order; junction bases with no gene match: 2. The CDR3 loop spans 13 amino acids. The chain combines TRBV7-8 with TRBJ1-1; TRBD1 matches 9 bases. The TCR was taken from a female donor in good health, enrolled as a control in a pregnancy study. The sequences come from peripheral blood, collected in the third trimester of pregnancy. The chain's CDR3 is CASSETGGTEAFF. In DNA form, the CDR3 reads TGTGCCAGCAGCGAGACAGGGGGCACTGAAGCTTTCTTT.